This entry features one T cell receptor (beta chain) sequence. The sample comes from a study of blood T cell repertoires in COVID-19. Across the whole study: Sites across the United States, Italy and Spain contributed samples from acute and convalescent COVID-19. T cells, B-cell-depleted T cells, or PBMCs supplied cDNA or gDNA.

Measured with immunoSEQ multiplex PCR; TCRdb has only the in-frame clones, and not every one. The sample holds about 250,000 clones; approximately 80% are singletons and the top ten take 7.5% to 10%. CDR3 length equals 15 residues. Trimming removed 7 bases at V and 4 bases at J, with 18 bases between. Germline V gene lookup returns CDR1 LNHDA and CDR2 SQIVND (reference sequence). The sequence came from an older man with acute or convalescent COVID-19. The sample was peripheral blood. J is TRBJ2-3 and V is TRBV19, with D possibly being TRBD1 (6 bases). The CDR3, as DNA: TGTGCCAGTAAATCAGGTGGGGGCGCCGCAGATACGCAGTATTTT. The encoded protein is CASKSGGGAADTQYF.